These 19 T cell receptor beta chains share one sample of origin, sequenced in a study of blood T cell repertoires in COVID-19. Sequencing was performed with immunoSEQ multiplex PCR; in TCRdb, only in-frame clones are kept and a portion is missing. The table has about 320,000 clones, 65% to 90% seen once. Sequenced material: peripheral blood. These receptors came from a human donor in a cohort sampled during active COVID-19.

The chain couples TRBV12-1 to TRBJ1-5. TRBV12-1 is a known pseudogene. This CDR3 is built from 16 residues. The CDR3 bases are TGTGCCAGCAGCCCGGGGGGGGGTAACAGCAATCAGCCCCAGCATTTT. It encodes CASSPGGGNSNQPQHF.

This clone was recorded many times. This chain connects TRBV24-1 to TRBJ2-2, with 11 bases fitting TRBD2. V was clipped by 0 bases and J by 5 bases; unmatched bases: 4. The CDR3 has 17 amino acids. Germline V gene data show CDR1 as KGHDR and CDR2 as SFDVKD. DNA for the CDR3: TGTGCCACCAGTGATTTGGGGCTAGCGGGGGGAACCGGGGAGCTGTTTTTT. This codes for CATSDLGLAGGTGELFF.

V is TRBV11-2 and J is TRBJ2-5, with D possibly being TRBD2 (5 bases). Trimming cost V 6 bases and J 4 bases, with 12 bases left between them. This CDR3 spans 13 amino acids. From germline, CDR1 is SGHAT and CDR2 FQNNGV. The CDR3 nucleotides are TGTGCCAGCAGACCACTAGATCGAGAGACCCAGTACTTC. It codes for CASRPLDRETQYF.

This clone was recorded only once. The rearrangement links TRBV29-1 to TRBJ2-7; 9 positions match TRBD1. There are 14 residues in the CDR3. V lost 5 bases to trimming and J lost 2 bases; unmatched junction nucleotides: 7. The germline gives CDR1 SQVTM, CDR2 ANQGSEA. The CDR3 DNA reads TGCAGCGTTACGGACAGGGGCCTCGCCTACGAGCAGTACTTC. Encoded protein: CSVTDRGLAYEQYF.

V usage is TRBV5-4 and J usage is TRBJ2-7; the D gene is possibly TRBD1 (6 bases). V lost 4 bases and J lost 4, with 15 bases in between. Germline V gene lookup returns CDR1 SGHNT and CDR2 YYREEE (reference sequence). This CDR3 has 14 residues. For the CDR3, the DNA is TGTGCCAGCAGCAGAGGACAGAGTTATTACGAGCAGTACTTC. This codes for CASSRGQSYYEQYF.

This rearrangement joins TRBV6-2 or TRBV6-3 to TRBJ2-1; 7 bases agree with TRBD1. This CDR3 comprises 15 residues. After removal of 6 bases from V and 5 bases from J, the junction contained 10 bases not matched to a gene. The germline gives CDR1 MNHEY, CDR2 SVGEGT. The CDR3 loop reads CASSRPGQTDNEQFF. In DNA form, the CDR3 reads TGTGCCAGCAGCCGACCGGGACAGACAGACAATGAGCAGTTCTTC.

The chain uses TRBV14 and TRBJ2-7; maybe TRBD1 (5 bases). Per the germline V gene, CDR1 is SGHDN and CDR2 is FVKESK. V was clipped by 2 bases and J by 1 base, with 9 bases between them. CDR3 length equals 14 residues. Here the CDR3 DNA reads TGTGCCAGCAGCCAAATGGACAAGTCCTACGAGCAGTACTTC. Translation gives CASSQMDKSYEQYF.

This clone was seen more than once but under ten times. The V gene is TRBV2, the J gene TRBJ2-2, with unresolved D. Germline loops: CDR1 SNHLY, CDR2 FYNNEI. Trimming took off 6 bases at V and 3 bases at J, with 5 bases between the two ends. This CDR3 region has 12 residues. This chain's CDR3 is CASRPDTGELFF. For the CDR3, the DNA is TGTGCCAGCAGGCCAGACACCGGGGAGCTGTTTTTT. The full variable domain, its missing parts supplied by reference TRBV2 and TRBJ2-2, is EPEVTQTPSHQVTQMGQEVILRCVPISNHLYFYWYRQILGQKVEFLVSFYNNEISEKSEIFDDQFSVERPDGSNFTLKIRSTKLEDSAMYFCASRPDTGELFFGEGSRLTVL.

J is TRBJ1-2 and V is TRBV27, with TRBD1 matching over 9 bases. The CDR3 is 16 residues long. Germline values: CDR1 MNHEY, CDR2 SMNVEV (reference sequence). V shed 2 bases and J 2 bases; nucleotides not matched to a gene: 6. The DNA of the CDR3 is TGTGCCAGCAGTTTAACTCGGACAGGGGCAAACTATGGCTACACCTTC. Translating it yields CASSLTRTGANYGYTF.

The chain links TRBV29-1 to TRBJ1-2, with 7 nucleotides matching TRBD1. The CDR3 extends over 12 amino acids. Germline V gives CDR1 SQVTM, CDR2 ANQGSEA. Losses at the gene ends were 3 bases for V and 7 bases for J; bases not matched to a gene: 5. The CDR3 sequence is CSVDDRVGGYTF. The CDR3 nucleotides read TGCAGCGTTGATGACAGGGTTGGTGGCTACACCTTC.

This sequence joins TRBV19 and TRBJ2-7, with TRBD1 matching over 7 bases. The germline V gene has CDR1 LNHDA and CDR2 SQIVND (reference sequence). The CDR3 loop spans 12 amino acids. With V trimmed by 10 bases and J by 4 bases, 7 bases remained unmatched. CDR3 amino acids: CATATGVYEQYF. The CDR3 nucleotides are TGTGCCACTGCTACAGGGGTATACGAGCAGTACTTC.

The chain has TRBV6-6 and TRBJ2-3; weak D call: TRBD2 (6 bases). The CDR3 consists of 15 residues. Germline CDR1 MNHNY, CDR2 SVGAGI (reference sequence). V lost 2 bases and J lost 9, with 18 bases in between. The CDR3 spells CASSYPGPRRETQYF. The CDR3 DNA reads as TGTGCCAGCAGTTACCCGGGGCCAAGGAGGGAGACGCAGTATTTT.

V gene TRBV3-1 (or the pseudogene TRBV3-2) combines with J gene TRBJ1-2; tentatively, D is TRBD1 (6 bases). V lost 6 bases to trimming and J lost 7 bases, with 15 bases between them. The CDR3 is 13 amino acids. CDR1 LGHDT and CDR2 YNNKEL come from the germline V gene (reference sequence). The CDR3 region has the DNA TGTGCCAGCAGTTGGCAGGGGATTGCTGGCTACACCTTC. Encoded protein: CASSWQGIAGYTF.

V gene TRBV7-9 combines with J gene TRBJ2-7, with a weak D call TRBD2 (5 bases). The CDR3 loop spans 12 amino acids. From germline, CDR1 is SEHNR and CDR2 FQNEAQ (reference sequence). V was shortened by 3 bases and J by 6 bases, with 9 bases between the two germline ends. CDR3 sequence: CASSFSAGEQYF. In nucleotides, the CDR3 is TGTGCCAGCAGCTTCAGTGCGGGCGAGCAGTACTTC.

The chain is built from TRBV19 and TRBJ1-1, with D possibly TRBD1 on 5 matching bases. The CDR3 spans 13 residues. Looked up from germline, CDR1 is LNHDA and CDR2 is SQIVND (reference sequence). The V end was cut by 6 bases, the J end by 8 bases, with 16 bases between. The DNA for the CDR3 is TGTGCCAGTAGCAGGGCCTCAGGCCCAGAAGCTTTCTTT. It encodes CASSRASGPEAFF.

The CDR3 reads CASSEGRDALGGYTF. The CDR3 DNA is TGTGCCAGCAGTGAGGGGCGGGACGCCTTAGGCGGCTACACCTTC. The rearrangement uses TRBV6-1 and TRBJ1-2; tentatively, D is TRBD1 (5 bases). The germline CDR1 and CDR2 sequences are MNHNS and SASEGT. CDR3 length equals 15 residues. The V end lost 3 bases, the J end lost 8 bases, and 19 bases lay between the germline ends.

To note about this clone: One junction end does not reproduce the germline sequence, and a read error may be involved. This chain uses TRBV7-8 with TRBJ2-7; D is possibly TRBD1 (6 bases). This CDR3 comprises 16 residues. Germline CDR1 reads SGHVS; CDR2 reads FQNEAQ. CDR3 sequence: CASSFYADRRSFEQYF. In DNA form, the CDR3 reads TGTGCCAGCAGCTTTTATGCTGACAGGAGATCCTTCGAGCAGTACTTC.

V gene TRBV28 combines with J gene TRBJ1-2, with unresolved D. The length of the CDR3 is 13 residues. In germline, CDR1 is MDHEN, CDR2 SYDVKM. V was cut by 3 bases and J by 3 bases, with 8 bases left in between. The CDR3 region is CASSFGGYYGYTF. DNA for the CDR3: TGTGCCAGCAGTTTTGGAGGGTACTATGGCTACACCTTC.

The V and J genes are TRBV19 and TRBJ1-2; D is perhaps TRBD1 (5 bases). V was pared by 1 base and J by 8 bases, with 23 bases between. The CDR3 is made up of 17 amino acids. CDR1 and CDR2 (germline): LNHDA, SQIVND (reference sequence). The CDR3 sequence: CASSIGGADVSARGYTF. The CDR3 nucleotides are TGTGCCAGTAGTATAGGCGGGGCAGATGTGAGCGCTCGGGGCTACACCTTC.